This T cell receptor (beta chain) was sequenced in a study of T cells in pancreatic ductal adenocarcinoma. Selected pancreatic ductal adenocarcinoma patients had undergone surgery without neoadjuvant therapy. In the case of this clone: What it recognizes is unknown.

Germline V CDR1 and CDR2: MDHEN, SYDVKM. CDR3 length: 14 amino acids. The junction had 5 bases not matched to a gene; V was cut back by 8 bases and J by 5 bases. Assay used: immunoSEQ multiplex PCR; TCRdb lists only in-frame clones, some missing. The data contain roughly 100,000 clones, about 95% of them singletons. The study, taken as a whole, reports: This surgical cohort overrepresents the minority presenting with early-stage disease.

This chain joins TRBV28 and TRBJ1-5; the match to TRBD1 covers 11 bases. The sequence was obtained from a human donor with pancreatic ductal adenocarcinoma. The sequenced material came from PBMCs. The CDR3 spells CASEGTGGDQPQHF. The CDR3 coding sequence is TGTGCCAGCGAAGGGACAGGGGGGGATCAGCCCCAGCATTTT.